A selection of T cell receptor beta chains follows, all from one sample in a study of blood T cells in healthy people across ages. MiXCR, run by TCRdb on the 5' RACE reads, gives a single entry per CDR3 protein. The sample lists about 1 million distinct CDR3 sequences; 35% to 50% were seen once. The sequencing input was blood. The receptors were sampled from a woman aged 60 to 75 in good health. Both conserved end residues are part of each CDR3. A D gene is named only where the DNA matches it firmly. Size is stated for part of the rows, as once, few or many counts, or as a class when the clone is expanded.

CDR3	DNA	V	length	D	J	size
CASSEHRPLFF	TGTGCCAGCAGTGAACACCGGCCACTGTTTTTT	TRBV25-1	11	.	TRBJ1-4	.
CASSPRSTGEYSYEQYF	TGTGCCAGCTCACCGCGAAGTACCGGAGAATACTCCTACGAGCAGTACTTC	TRBV18	17	.	TRBJ2-7	few
CAIRRTGGGGSYNEQFF	TGTGCCATCAGACGGACAGGGGGCGGGGGGTCCTACAATGAGCAGTTCTTC	TRBV10-3	17	TRBD1	TRBJ2-1	.
CASSTGQGADEKLFF	TGTGCCAGCAGCACGGGACAGGGGGCCGATGAAAAACTGTTTTTT	TRBV7-9	15	TRBD1	TRBJ1-4	once
CASSNKGAPGYF	TGTGCCAGCAGTAACAAGGGGGCGCCGGGGTACTTC	TRBV25-1	12	TRBD1	TRBJ2-7	few
CSARGPGGAKNIQYF	TGCAGTGCTAGAGGGCCCGGGGGAGCCAAAAACATTCAGTACTTC	TRBV20-1	15	.	TRBJ2-4	few
CSVDSPIGTQYF	TGCAGCGTTGATTCGCCGATTGGGACCCAGTACTTC	TRBV29-1	12	.	TRBJ2-5	.
CASSLGGTRPQHF	TGTGCCAGCAGTTTGGGGGGAACTCGGCCCCAGCATTTT	TRBV12-3/TRBV12-4	13	.	TRBJ1-5	few
CASSKETSGIDGELFF	TGTGCCAGCAGCAAAGAAACTAGCGGGATTGATGGGGAGCTGTTTTTT	TRBV21-1	16	.	TRBJ2-2	.
CASSPAGGGGGYTF	TGTGCCAGCAGCCCAGCCGGCGGGGGAGGCGGCTACACCTTC	TRBV4-2	14	.	TRBJ1-2	few
CASSFRGERSPHRETQYF	TGTGCCAGCAGTTTTCGGGGTGAACGGAGTCCCCACAGGGAGACCCAGTACTTC	TRBV27	18	.	TRBJ2-5	few
CASSVRGQKETQYF	TGTGCCAGCAGTGTACGGGGACAGAAAGAGACCCAGTACTTC	TRBV27	14	TRBD1	TRBJ2-5	few
CASSPGRFSTDTQYF	TGTGCCAGCAGCCCCGGCCGGTTTAGCACAGATACGCAGTATTTT	TRBV14	15	.	TRBJ2-3	.
CATSRGDRVGDIQYF	TGTGCCACCAGTCGAGGAGACAGGGTGGGGGACATTCAGTACTTC	TRBV15	15	TRBD1	TRBJ2-4	many
CASSYGLEETQYF	TGCGCCAGCAGCTACGGACTAGAAGAGACCCAGTACTTC	TRBV5-1	13	TRBD2	TRBJ2-5	.
CASNSRGPTYEQYF	TGTGCCAGCAACTCTAGGGGACCCACCTACGAGCAGTACTTC	TRBV28	14	.	TRBJ2-7	.
CATSDLWTISNEQYF	TGTGCCACCAGTGATTTGTGGACCATTAGTAATGAGCAGTACTTC	TRBV24-1	15	.	TRBJ2-7	.
CASSFLTSGSTNTQYF	TGTGCCAGCAGCTTTCTGACTAGCGGGAGCACGAATACGCAGTATTTT	TRBV11-2	16	TRBD2	TRBJ2-3	.
CASSPGLHNEQYF	TGTGCCAGCAGCCCGGGTCTCCACAATGAGCAGTACTTC	TRBV2	13	.	TRBJ2-7	few
CSARGGISYNEQFF	TGCAGTGCTAGAGGTGGTATCTCCTACAATGAGCAGTTCTTC	TRBV20-1	14	.	TRBJ2-1	few
CASSHYRTSGSQETQYF	TGTGCCAGCAGCCATTACCGGACTAGCGGGAGTCAAGAGACCCAGTACTTC	TRBV14	17	TRBD2	TRBJ2-5	many
CASSSGLNQPQHF	TGTGCCAGCAGTTCCGGCTTAAATCAGCCCCAGCATTTT	TRBV7-9	13	.	TRBJ1-5	.
CASSPGLYPYEQYF	TGTGCCAGCAGTCCCGGGTTATACCCTTACGAGCAGTACTTC	TRBV27	14	.	TRBJ2-7	many
CASSWGAEAFF	TGTGCCAGCAGTTGGGGTGCTGAAGCTTTCTTT	TRBV12-3/TRBV12-4	11	.	TRBJ1-1	.
CSARDRWREMGTEAFF	TGCAGTGCTAGAGATCGTTGGAGGGAAATGGGCACTGAAGCTTTCTTT	TRBV20-1	16	.	TRBJ1-1	.
CSARRGQGSYNEQFF	TGCAGTGCTAGACGAGGCCAGGGCTCCTACAATGAGCAGTTCTTC	TRBV20-1	15	.	TRBJ2-1	.
CASSHSDSGHRQETQYF	TGTGCCAGCAGCCACAGTGATAGCGGCCACCGTCAGGAGACCCAGTACTTC	TRBV3-1	17	.	TRBJ2-5	.
CASSELGNTGELFF	TGTGCCAGCAGTGAATTAGGTAACACCGGGGAGCTGTTTTTT	TRBV6-4	14	.	TRBJ2-2	.
CASNEGPCSTDTQYF	TGTGCCAGCAACGAAGGACCCTGTAGCACAGATACGCAGTATTTT	TRBV21-1	15	.	TRBJ2-3	.
CASSVGPLGGSYGYTF	TGTGCCAGCAGCGTAGGTCCGCTTGGGGGAAGCTATGGCTACACCTTC	TRBV9	16	.	TRBJ1-2	.
CATSSPGQLNTEAFF	TGTGCCACCAGCAGTCCGGGACAATTGAACACTGAAGCTTTCTTT	TRBV15	15	.	TRBJ1-1	few
CSARGLASKVDEQFF	TGCAGTGCTAGAGGACTAGCTTCCAAGGTCGATGAGCAGTTCTTC	TRBV20-1	15	TRBD2	TRBJ2-1	few
CSAPSGARTQYF	TGCAGTGCTCCTAGCGGCGCACGGACCCAGTACTTC	TRBV20-1	12	TRBD2	TRBJ2-5	few
CASSDAAGQLAGVYNEQFF	TGTGCCAGCAGCGACGCCGCCGGGCAACTAGCGGGAGTTTATAATGAGCAGTTCTTC	TRBV9	19	TRBD2	TRBJ2-1	few
CASSLYGTGLSYEQYF	TGTGCCAGCAGTTTATATGGGACAGGGCTCTCCTACGAGCAGTACTTC	TRBV27	16	TRBD1	TRBJ2-7	few
CASSLALATNEKLFF	TGCGCCAGCAGCTTGGCCTTGGCAACTAATGAAAAACTGTTTTTT	TRBV5-1	15	.	TRBJ1-4	.
CASSFDRFGYTF	TGTGCCAGCAGTTTTGACAGGTTTGGCTACACCTTC	TRBV12-3/TRBV12-4	12	.	TRBJ1-2	.
CASSPGQGLGNQPQHF	TGCGCCAGCAGTCCGGGCCAGGGCCTCGGCAATCAGCCCCAGCATTTT	TRBV5-1	16	.	TRBJ1-5	.
CATSRDRGMDEQYF	TGTGCCACCAGCAGAGATCGGGGGATGGACGAGCAGTACTTC	TRBV15	14	.	TRBJ2-7	.
CASSHRGGSNEKLFF	TGTGCCAGCAGCCACAGGGGGGGCAGTAATGAAAAACTGTTTTTT	TRBV6-5	15	TRBD1	TRBJ1-4	few
CASSYSQTPPDEKLFF	TGTGCCAGCAGTTACTCTCAAACACCTCCTGACGAAAAACTGTTTTTT	TRBV6-5	16	.	TRBJ1-4	.
CASSFPGQEKLFF	TGTGCCAGCAGCTTTCCTGGACAGGAAAAACTGTTTTTT	TRBV7-2	13	.	TRBJ1-4	.
CASSFQGLAGVDEQYF	TGTGCCAGCAGTTTTCAGGGACTAGCGGGAGTGGATGAGCAGTACTTC	TRBV12-3/TRBV12-4	16	TRBD2	TRBJ2-5	.
CASRPRTSGTDTQYF	TGTGCCAGCAGACCCCGGACTAGCGGCACAGATACGCAGTATTTT	TRBV6-1	15	TRBD2	TRBJ2-3	once
CASRRLAGEYYEQYF	TGTGCCAGCAGGCGTCTAGCGGGAGAATACTACGAGCAGTACTTC	TRBV6-2/TRBV6-3	15	TRBD2	TRBJ2-7	.
CASSDDRQMYNEQFF	TGTGCCAGCAGTGATGACAGGCAGATGTACAATGAGCAGTTCTTC	TRBV2	15	.	TRBJ2-1	.
CASSFGSSSSYEQYF	TGTGCCAGCAGTTTCGGGTCATCCTCCTCCTACGAGCAGTACTTC	TRBV12-3/TRBV12-4	15	.	TRBJ2-7	.
CASSLRRGTNTGELFF	TGTGCCAGCAGTTTAAGGCGGGGCACGAACACCGGGGAGCTGTTTTTT	TRBV12-3/TRBV12-4	16	.	TRBJ2-2	few
CASSIAGSPYSEQFF	TGTGCCAGCAGTATAGCGGGTAGCCCATACAGTGAGCAGTTCTTC	TRBV2	15	TRBD2	TRBJ2-1	.
CASRTDRASYEQYF	TGTGCCAGCAGGACGGACAGGGCGTCCTACGAGCAGTACTTC	TRBV27	14	TRBD1	TRBJ2-7	.
CASSWEGEPVEQYF	TGTGCCAGCAGTTGGGAGGGAGAACCGGTCGAGCAGTACTTC	TRBV7-9	14	TRBD2	TRBJ2-7	few
CASSLGDRDTEQYF	TGTGCCAGCAGCTTAGGGGACAGGGATACCGAGCAGTACTTC	TRBV7-9	14	TRBD1	TRBJ2-7	few
CSVEVGDSSYEQYF	TGCAGCGTTGAAGTAGGGGATAGCTCCTACGAGCAGTACTTC	TRBV29-1	14	.	TRBJ2-7	few
CASSPTEGSGAQPQHF	TGTGCCAGCTCACCGACGGAAGGCTCGGGCGCTCAGCCCCAGCATTTT	TRBV18	16	.	TRBJ1-5	.
CASSLLTTPNTGELFF	TGTGCCAGCAGTTTATTGACGACCCCGAACACCGGGGAGCTGTTTTTT	TRBV27	16	.	TRBJ2-2	.
CASSRQKGRETQYF	TGTGCCAGCTCACGACAGAAAGGGCGAGAGACCCAGTACTTC	TRBV7-9	14	.	TRBJ2-5	few
CASSGVRAKNIQDF	TGTGCCAGCAGCGGGGTTAGGGCCAAAAACATTCAGGACTTC	TRBV11-2	14	.	TRBJ2-4	once